The entry below describes one T cell receptor beta chain. What it binds is not known. Here immunoSEQ multiplex PCR was the method, and the copy in TCRdb shows in-frame clones only, minus some. The sample consists of 130,000 to 150,000 clones, roughly 91% of them appearing once. The V gene lost 3 bases and the J gene lost 7 bases, with 17 bases spanning the gap. Germline V gene lookup returns CDR1 SGHRS and CDR2 YFSETQ. CDR3 length: 16 residues. This specimen comes from a study of T cell responses to AZD1222 COVID-19 vaccine. Findings of the study overall: Vaccine-associated CD4 TCRs ranged over spike, dominating at 160-218 and 743-854. There were repertoire samples only from the period after the peak T cell response. Spike-specific TCR breadth and depth both grew after two AZD1222 doses. The donor group comprised mostly white British people and more females; the analysis possibly underestimated clonal diversity.

The TCR comes from an adult in good health. The specimen was peripheral blood, collected on day 0 of AZD1222 vaccination. This rearrangement joins TRBV5-1 to TRBJ1-6, with D unresolved. The CDR3 here is CASSSGIGHTNSPLHF. CDR3 bases: TGCGCCAGCAGCTCCGGAATCGGTCATACGAATTCACCCCTCCACTTT.